This T cell receptor beta chain came from a study of prognosis after radiotherapy for stage I lung cancer. General observations from the study: Lower Shannon entropy values were found after stereotactic body radiation therapy in patients who developed distant metastases. Unique TCR clone counts fell after stereotactic body radiation therapy, median 10,088 versus 6,861. Patients with metastases reportedly showed TRBV and TRBJ gene usage that differed from patients without metastases.

Every member of the patient group was node-negative on CT and PET/CT (none had prior chemotherapy, radiotherapy or other malignancies). From genomic DNA, TCR beta CDR3 was amplified by two-round multiplex PCR. Specific primers for each TRBV and TRBJ gene were what first-round PCR used. MiXCR, run by TCRdb on the multiplex PCR reads, gives a single entry per CDR3 protein. The sample holds more than 25,000 distinct CDR3 sequences, 25% to 40% seen once. This clonotype was recorded many times. As yet, its antigen is unknown. This CDR3 is 13 amino acids long. Trimming removed 5 bases at V and 2 bases at J, with 10 bases between. Germline V gives CDR1 SEHNR, CDR2 FQNEAQ (reference sequence).

The source is a donor over 45 with non-small cell lung cancer. The sample consisted of PBMCs, taken before or after stereotactic body radiation therapy (not recorded which). V is TRBV7-9 and J is TRBJ2-7, with D perhaps TRBD1 (6 bases). CDR3 in DNA: TGTGCCAGCAGCCTGGACAGTACCTACGAGCAGTACTTC. It specifies CASSLDSTYEQYF.